The rows below give T cell receptor beta chains drawn from one sample of a study of blood T cell repertoires in COVID-19. Assay used: immunoSEQ multiplex PCR; TCRdb lists only in-frame clones, some missing. The sample consists of about 190,000 clones, roughly 86% of them appearing once. Specimen: PBMCs or T cells enriched from blood (not recorded which). The receptors here all came from a woman in her thirties who had recovered from COVID-19. Each CDR3 is given with its conserved first and last residue. Fields, in order: J gene, V gene, clone size, D gene, CDR3 protein, CDR3 DNA. A D gene is named only where the DNA matches it firmly. The listing skips clone size in some rows; elsewhere it reads once, few, many or a size class.

J: TRBJ2-7; V: TRBV10-3; size: NA; D: TRBD2; CDR3: CAIRGTSGMYEQYF; DNA: TGTGCCATCCGGGGGACTAGCGGGATGTATGAGCAGTACTTC
J: TRBJ2-2; V: TRBV18; size: NA; D: TRBD2; CDR3: CASSPLAGLNTGELFF; DNA: TGTGCCAGCTCACCCCTAGCGGGCTTAAACACCGGGGAGCTGTTTTTT
J: TRBJ2-1; V: TRBV7-2; size: NA; D: NA; CDR3: CASSPELPGNEQFF; DNA: TGTGCCAGCAGCCCGGAGCTCCCAGGGAATGAGCAGTTCTTC
J: TRBJ1-6; V: TRBV7-9; size: few; D: NA; CDR3: CASSLMTGPNSPLHF; DNA: TGTGCCAGCAGCCTGATGACAGGCCCTAATTCACCCCTCCACTTT
J: TRBJ1-1; V: TRBV2; size: NA; D: NA; CDR3: CASRGDYTEAFF; DNA: TGTGCCAGCAGGGGGGACTACACTGAAGCTTTCTTT
J: TRBJ1-2; V: TRBV19; size: NA; D: NA; CDR3: CASQKNGGMFYGYTF; DNA: TGTGCCAGTCAAAAGAACGGGGGAATGTTCTATGGCTACACCTTC
J: TRBJ2-5; V: TRBV30; size: NA; D: NA; CDR3: CAWSVQGEETQYF; DNA: TGTGCCTGGAGTGTACAAGGGGAAGAGACCCAGTACTTC
J: TRBJ2-7; V: TRBV6-1; size: NA; D: NA; CDR3: CASSDPDSLSLYEQYF; DNA: TGTGCCAGCAGTGACCCCGACAGCCTTTCTCTCTACGAGCAGTACTTC
J: TRBJ2-5; V: TRBV7-6; size: NA; D: TRBD2; CDR3: CASSLGGEETQYF; DNA: TGTGCCAGCAGCTTGGGGGGGGAGGAGACCCAGTACTTC
J: TRBJ1-2; V: TRBV6-5; size: NA; D: TRBD1; CDR3: CASSYRDRVGYGYTF; DNA: TGTGCCAGCAGTTACCGGGACAGGGTAGGATATGGCTACACCTTC
J: TRBJ2-1; V: TRBV6-6; size: NA; D: TRBD2; CDR3: CASSYSTSNNEQFF; DNA: TGTGCCAGCAGTTACTCGACTAGCAACAATGAGCAGTTCTTC
J: TRBJ2-3; V: TRBV11-2; size: few; D: NA; CDR3: CASSLGRGRTDTQYF; DNA: TGTGCCAGCAGCTTAGGGAGGGGACGCACAGATACGCAGTATTTT
J: TRBJ1-2; V: TRBV27; size: NA; D: NA; CDR3: CASSFGVGGGYGYTF; DNA: TGTGCCAGCAGTTTTGGGGTCGGGGGAGGCTATGGCTACACCTTC
J: TRBJ2-2; V: TRBV2; size: NA; D: TRBD2; CDR3: CASSASGTGELFF; DNA: TGTGCCAGCAGTGCTAGCGGCACCGGGGAGCTGTTTTTT